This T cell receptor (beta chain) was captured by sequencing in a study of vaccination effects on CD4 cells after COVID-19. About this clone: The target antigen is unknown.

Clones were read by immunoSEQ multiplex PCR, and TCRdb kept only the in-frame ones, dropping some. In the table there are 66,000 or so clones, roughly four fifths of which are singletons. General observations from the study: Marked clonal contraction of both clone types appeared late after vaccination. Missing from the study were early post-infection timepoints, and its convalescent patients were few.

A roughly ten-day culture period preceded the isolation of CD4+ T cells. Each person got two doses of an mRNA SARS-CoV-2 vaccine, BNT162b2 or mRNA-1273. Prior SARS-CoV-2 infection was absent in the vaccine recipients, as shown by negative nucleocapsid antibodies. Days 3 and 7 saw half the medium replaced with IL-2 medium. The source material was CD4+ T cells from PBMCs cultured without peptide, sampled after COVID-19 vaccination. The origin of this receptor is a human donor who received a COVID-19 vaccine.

DNA for the CDR3: TGTGCCATCAGTAACCGGGATCCCCCAGAGACCCAGTACTTC. As protein: CAISNRDPPETQYF. The V call is TRBV10-3, the J call TRBJ2-5, with TRBD2 as a possible D gene (5 bases). The CDR3 runs 14 residues. Trimming cost V 5 bases and J 4 bases, with 14 bases left between them. Germline loops: CDR1 ENHRY, CDR2 SYGVKD.